This T cell receptor beta chain appears in the sequencing data of a study of shared T cell receptors in the human thymus. This table comes from immunoSEQ multiplex PCR, and its TCRdb copy is limited to in-frame clones, with some not included. The data contain 55,000 to 80,000 clones, roughly 96% of them singletons. The CDR3 contains 17 residues. V shed 0 bases, J shed 6 bases, and the junction held 6 bases outside the gene matches. Germline V gives CDR1 LNHDA, CDR2 SQIVND (reference sequence). The genes are TRBV19 and TRBJ1-5, with 12 bases identical to TRBD1. Material for sequencing was thymocytes. The source is a human donor. CDR3 sequence (DNA): TGTGCCAGTAGTATAGATTTCGGGACAGGGGGCAGTCAGCCCCAGCATTTT. Its protein product is CASSIDFGTGGSQPQHF.